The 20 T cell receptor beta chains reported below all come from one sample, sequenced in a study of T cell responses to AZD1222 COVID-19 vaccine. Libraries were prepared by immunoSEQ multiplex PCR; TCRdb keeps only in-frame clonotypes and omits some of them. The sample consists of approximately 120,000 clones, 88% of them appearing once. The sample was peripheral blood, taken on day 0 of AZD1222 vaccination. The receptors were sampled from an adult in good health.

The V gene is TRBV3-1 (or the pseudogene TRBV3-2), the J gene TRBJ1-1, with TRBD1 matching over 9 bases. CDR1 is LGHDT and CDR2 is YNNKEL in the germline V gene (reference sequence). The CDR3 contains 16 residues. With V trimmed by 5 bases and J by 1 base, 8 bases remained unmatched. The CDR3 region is CASSVPGQGQNTEAFF. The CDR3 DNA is TGTGCCAGCAGCGTCCCGGGACAGGGACAGAACACTGAAGCTTTCTTT.

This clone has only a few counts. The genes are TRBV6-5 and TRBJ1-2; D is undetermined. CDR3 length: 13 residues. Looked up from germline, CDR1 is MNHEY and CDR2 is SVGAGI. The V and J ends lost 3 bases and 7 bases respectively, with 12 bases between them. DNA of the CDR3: TGTGCCAGCAGTTATAGGCGCGGGTCTGGCTACACCTTC. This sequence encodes CASSYRRGSGYTF.

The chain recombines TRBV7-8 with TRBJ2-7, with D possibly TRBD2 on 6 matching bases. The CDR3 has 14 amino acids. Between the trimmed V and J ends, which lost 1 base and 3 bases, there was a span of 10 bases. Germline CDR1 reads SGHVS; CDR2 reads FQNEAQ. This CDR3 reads CASSLEGSGYEQYF. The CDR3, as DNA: TGTGCCAGCAGCTTAGAAGGTAGCGGCTACGAGCAGTACTTC.

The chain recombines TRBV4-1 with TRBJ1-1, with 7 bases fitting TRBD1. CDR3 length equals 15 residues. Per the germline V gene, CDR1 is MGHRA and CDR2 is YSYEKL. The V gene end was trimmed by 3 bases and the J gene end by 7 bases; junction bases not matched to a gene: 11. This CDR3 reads CASSHGALQGGEAFF. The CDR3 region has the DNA TGCGCCAGCAGCCACGGGGCCCTCCAGGGGGGTGAAGCTTTCTTT.

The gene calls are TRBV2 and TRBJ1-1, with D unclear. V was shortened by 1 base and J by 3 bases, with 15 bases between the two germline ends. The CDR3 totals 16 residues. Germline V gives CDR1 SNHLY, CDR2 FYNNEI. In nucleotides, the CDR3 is TGTGCCAGCAGTGAAGGGTTCGTGGACGGGTACACTGAAGCTTTCTTT. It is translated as CASSEGFVDGYTEAFF.

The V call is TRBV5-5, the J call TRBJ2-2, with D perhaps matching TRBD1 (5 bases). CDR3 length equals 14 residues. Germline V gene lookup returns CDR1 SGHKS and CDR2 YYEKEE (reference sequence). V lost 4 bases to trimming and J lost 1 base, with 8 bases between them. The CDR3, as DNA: TGTGCCAGCAGCCTCACAGGGAACACCGGGGAGCTGTTTTTT. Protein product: CASSLTGNTGELFF.

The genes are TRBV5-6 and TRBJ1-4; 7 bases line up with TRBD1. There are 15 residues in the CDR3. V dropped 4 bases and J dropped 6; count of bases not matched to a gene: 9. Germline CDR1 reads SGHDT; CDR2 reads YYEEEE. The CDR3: CASSRTGGVDEKLFF. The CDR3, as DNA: TGTGCCAGCAGCAGGACAGGAGGGGTGGATGAAAAACTGTTTTTT.

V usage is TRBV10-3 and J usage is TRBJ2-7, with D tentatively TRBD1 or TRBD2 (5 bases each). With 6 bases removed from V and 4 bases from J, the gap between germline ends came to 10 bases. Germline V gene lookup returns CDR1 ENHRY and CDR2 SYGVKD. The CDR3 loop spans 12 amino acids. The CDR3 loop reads CAIRSGQYEQYF. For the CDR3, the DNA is TGTGCCATCAGGTCGGGGCAATACGAGCAGTACTTC.

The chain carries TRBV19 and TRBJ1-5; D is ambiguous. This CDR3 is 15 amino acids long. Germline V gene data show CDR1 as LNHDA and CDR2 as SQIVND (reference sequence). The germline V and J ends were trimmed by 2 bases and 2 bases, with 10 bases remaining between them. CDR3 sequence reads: CASSITGKGNQPQHF. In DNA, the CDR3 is TGTGCCAGTAGTATAACCGGTAAGGGCAATCAGCCCCAGCATTTT.

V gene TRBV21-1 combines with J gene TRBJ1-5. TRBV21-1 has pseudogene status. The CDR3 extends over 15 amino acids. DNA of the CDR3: TGTGCCAGCAGCGGCCGGGACCTTAGCAATCAGCCCCAGCATTTT. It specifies CASSGRDLSNQPQHF.

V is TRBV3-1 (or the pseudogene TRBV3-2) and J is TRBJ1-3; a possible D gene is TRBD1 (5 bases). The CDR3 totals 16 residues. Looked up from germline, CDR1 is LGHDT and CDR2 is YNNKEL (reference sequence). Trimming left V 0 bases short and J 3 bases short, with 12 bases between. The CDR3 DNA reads TGTGCCAGCAGCCAAGATCGCGAGGGGCTTGGAAACACCATATATTTT. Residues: CASSQDREGLGNTIYF.

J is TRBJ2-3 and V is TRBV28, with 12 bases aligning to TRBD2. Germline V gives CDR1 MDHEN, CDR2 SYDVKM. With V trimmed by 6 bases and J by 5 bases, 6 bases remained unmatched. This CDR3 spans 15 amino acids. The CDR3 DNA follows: TGTGCCAGCAGCTCTAGCGGGGGGGAGGTAGATACGCAGTATTTT. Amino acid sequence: CASSSSGGEVDTQYF.

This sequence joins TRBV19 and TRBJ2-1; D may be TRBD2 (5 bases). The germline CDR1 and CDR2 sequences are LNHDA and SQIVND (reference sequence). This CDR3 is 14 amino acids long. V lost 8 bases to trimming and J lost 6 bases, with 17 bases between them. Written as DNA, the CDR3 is TGTGCCAGTCGAAGACCCGGGGAACGCAATGAGCAGTTCTTC. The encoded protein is CASRRPGERNEQFF.

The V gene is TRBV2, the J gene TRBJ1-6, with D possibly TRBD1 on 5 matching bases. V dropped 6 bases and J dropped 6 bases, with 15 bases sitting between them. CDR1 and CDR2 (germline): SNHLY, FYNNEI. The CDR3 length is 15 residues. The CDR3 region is CASRLGPIANSPLHF. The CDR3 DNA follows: TGTGCCAGCAGACTGGGACCAATAGCTAATTCACCCCTCCACTTT.

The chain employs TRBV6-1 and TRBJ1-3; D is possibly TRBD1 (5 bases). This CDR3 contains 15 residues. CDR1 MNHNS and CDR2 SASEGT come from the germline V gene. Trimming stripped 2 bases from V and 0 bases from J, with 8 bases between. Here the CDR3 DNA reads TGTGCCAGCAGTGAATATGGGGGCTCTGGAAACACCATATATTTT. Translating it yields CASSEYGGSGNTIYF.

Here the CDR3 reads CASSSPRAIHNEQFF. The CDR3, as DNA: TGTGCCAGCAGCTCCCCGAGGGCTATCCATAATGAGCAGTTCTTC. This rearrangement joins TRBV11-1 to TRBJ2-1, with a possible D match to TRBD2 (5 bases). Trimming removed 4 bases from V and 7 bases from J, with 17 bases in between. This CDR3 has 15 amino acids. Germline V lookup: CDR1 SGHAT, CDR2 FQDESV (reference sequence).

The DNA of the CDR3 is TGCGCCAGCAGCTGGACGGTGGACCTTTCCTACGAGCAGTACTTC. It yields the protein CASSWTVDLSYEQYF. V usage is TRBV5-1 and J usage is TRBJ2-7; D is ambiguous. The CDR3 is 15 amino acids. Trimming removed 3 bases at V and 1 base at J, with 14 bases between. Looked up from germline, CDR1 is SGHRS and CDR2 is YFSETQ.

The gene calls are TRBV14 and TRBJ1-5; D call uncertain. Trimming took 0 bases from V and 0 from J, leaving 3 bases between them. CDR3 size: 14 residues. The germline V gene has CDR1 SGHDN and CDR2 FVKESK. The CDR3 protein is CASSQDYSNQPQHF. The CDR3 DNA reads TGTGCCAGCAGCCAAGATTATAGCAATCAGCCCCAGCATTTT. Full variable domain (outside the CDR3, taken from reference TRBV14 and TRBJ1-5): EAGVTQFPSHSVIEKGQTVTLRCDPISGHDNLYWYRRVMGKEIKFLLHFVKESKQDESGMPNNRFLAERTGGTYSTLKVQPAELEDSGVYFCASSQDYSNQPQHFGDGTRLSIL.

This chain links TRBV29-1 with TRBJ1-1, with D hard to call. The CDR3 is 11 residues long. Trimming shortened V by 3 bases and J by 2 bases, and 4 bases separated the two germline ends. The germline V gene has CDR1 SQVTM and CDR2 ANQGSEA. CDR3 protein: CSVDRNTEAFF. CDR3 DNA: TGCAGCGTTGACAGAAACACTGAAGCTTTCTTT.

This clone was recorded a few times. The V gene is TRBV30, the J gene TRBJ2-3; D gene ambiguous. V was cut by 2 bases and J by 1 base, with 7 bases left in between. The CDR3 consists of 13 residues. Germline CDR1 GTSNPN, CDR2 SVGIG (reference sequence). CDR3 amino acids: CAWSPDGTDTQYF. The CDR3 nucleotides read TGTGCCTGGAGTCCGGACGGCACAGATACGCAGTATTTT.